A single sample gave rise to the 30 T cell receptor beta chains below, sequenced in a study of stem cell transplantation in POMP-related autoinflammatory disease. The repertoire was sequenced with immunoSEQ multiplex PCR; TCRdb's copy has only in-frame clones and lacks some. This sample has some 68,000 clones; just over 90% occur once, and the top ten carry roughly 0.7%. The starting material was CD4+ T cells from PBMCs, obtained after stem cell transplantation. These receptor sequences come from a human patient with POMP-related autoinflammation and immune dysregulation (PRAID). Some T cells may have come from the graft donor.

This clone showed up just a few times. The chain uses TRBV30 and TRBJ1-3, with unresolved D. V gave up 0 bases and J gave up 0 bases, with 3 bases separating them. The CDR3 is made up of 13 amino acids. Per germline, CDR1 GTSNPN and CDR2 SVGIG (reference sequence). CDR3 nucleotides: TGTGCCTGGAGTGTAGGCTCTGGAAACACCATATATTTT. It is translated as CAWSVGSGNTIYF.

The genes are TRBV25-1 and TRBJ1-2, with D maybe TRBD1 (5 bases). V was clipped by 3 bases and J by 3 bases, with 17 bases between them. Germline CDR1 MGHDK, CDR2 SYGVNS. This CDR3 has 16 amino acids. This CDR3 reads CASSDHGTLGYYGYTF. The CDR3 coding sequence is TGTGCCAGCAGTGACCACGGGACCCTGGGTTACTATGGCTACACCTTC.

The rearrangement uses TRBV27 and TRBJ1-2; D might be TRBD1 (6 bases). This CDR3 contains 12 residues. With 8 bases removed from V and 8 bases from J, the gap between germline ends came to 15 bases. The V gene's germline CDR1 is MNHEY and CDR2 SMNVEV (reference sequence). CDR3 sequence: CASRGGERGYTF. DNA of the CDR3: TGTGCCAGCCGAGGGGGGGAGCGAGGCTACACCTTC.

This clone has a single count. V and J are TRBV11-3 and TRBJ2-5; 9 bases agree with TRBD1. V lost 5 bases and J lost 1; bases outside the gene matches: 5. This CDR3 spans 15 amino acids. CDR1 and CDR2 (germline): SGHNT, YENEEA. In DNA, the CDR3 is TGTGCCAGCAGCCCCTCGGGACAGGGCCAAGAGACCCAGTACTTC. Residues: CASSPSGQGQETQYF.

V is TRBV10-2 and J is TRBJ1-1, with 9 bases fitting TRBD1. V trimming: 0 bases; J trimming: 5 bases; junction bases outside the gene matches: 4. Germline CDR1 WSHSY, CDR2 SAAADI. The CDR3 covers 15 residues. The DNA for the CDR3 is TGCGCCAGCAGTGAGTCTACAGGGGGCCGGACTGAAGCTTTCTTT. Protein product: CASSESTGGRTEAFF.

This clone was found once. The CDR3 here is CAWSVESGRAGSYNEQFF. DNA of the CDR3: TGTGCCTGGAGTGTAGAAAGCGGGAGGGCCGGCTCCTACAATGAGCAGTTCTTC. This rearrangement joins TRBV30 to TRBJ2-1, with 10 nucleotides matching TRBD2. Per the germline V gene, CDR1 is GTSNPN and CDR2 is SVGIG (reference sequence). CDR3 length: 18 amino acids. Trimming at V came to 0 bases and at J to 0 bases, leaving 8 bases not matched to a gene.

Only one count was recorded for this clone. This sequence joins TRBV28 and TRBJ1-1; no firm D call. V was trimmed by 8 bases and J by 1 base, leaving 8 bases between them. The germline V gene encodes CDR1 MDHEN and CDR2 SYDVKM. The CDR3 is 12 residues long. The CDR3: CASRTPNTEAFF. The CDR3 bases are TGTGCCAGCCGCACCCCGAACACTGAAGCTTTCTTT. The full variable domain, in which reference TRBV28 and TRBJ1-1 provide the parts outside the CDR3, is DVKVTQSSRYLVKRTGEKVFLECVQDMDHENMFWYRQDPGLGLRLIYFSYDVKMKEKGDIPEGYSVSREKKERFSLILESASTNQTSMYLCASRTPNTEAFFGQGTRLTVV.

This chain links TRBV28 with TRBJ2-2, with D possibly being TRBD2 (6 bases). The CDR3 is 15 amino acids. CDR1 MDHEN and CDR2 SYDVKM come from the germline V gene. Deletions cut 7 bases from V and 5 bases from J, with 17 bases between. CDR3 coding DNA: TGTGCCAGCACTACGACGGGGGAGTTAACCGGGGAGCTGTTTTTT. It encodes CASTTTGELTGELFF.

The V call is TRBV19, the J call TRBJ1-5; 9 bases line up with TRBD1. The length of the CDR3 is 14 residues. V lost 8 bases and J lost 5; bases outside the gene matches: 7. The germline V gene encodes CDR1 LNHDA and CDR2 SQIVND (reference sequence). CDR3 DNA: TGTGCCAGTGGGGAACAGGGGGCGGATCAGCCCCAGCATTTT. This translates into CASGEQGADQPQHF.

The chain is built from TRBV5-5 and TRBJ1-2, with D perhaps matching TRBD1 (5 bases). Germline V gene data show CDR1 as SGHKS and CDR2 as YYEKEE (reference sequence). V shed 0 bases and J shed 2 bases, with 14 bases lying between them. The CDR3 runs to 16 residues. The CDR3 region has the DNA TGTGCCAGCAGCTTGGGGACACTCCTCCAAAACTATGGCTACACCTTC. Translated, it gives CASSLGTLLQNYGYTF.

The rearrangement joins TRBV6-5 to TRBJ1-3; D not certain. The CDR3 consists of 15 residues. Per the germline V gene, CDR1 is MNHEY and CDR2 is SVGAGI. Trimming removed 8 bases from V and 2 bases from J, with 16 bases in between. Written as DNA, the CDR3 is TGTGCCAGCTGTATCTGGGGTCTCCCTGGAAACACCATATATTTT. Encoded protein: CASCIWGLPGNTIYF.

The gene calls are TRBV19 and TRBJ2-7; TRBD2 matches 13 bases. With 2 bases clipped from V and 3 bases from J, the junction kept 16 bases outside the gene matches. Per the germline V gene, CDR1 is LNHDA and CDR2 is SQIVND (reference sequence). The CDR3 is made up of 20 amino acids. Written as DNA, the CDR3 is TGTGCCAGTAGTATAACGTTACGGCTTTCGGGACTAGCGGGGATCTACGAGCAGTACTTC. It is translated as CASSITLRLSGLAGIYEQYF.

This clone has only one observation. V and J are TRBV4-1 and TRBJ2-2, with a tentative D call TRBD1 (5 bases). CDR3 length: 16 amino acids. CDR1 is MGHRA, CDR2 YSYEKL, per germline. The V gene lost 0 bases and the J gene lost 4 bases, with 12 bases spanning the gap. This CDR3 is CASSQDLGATTGELFF. In DNA form, the CDR3 reads TGCGCCAGCAGCCAAGATCTAGGGGCTACCACCGGGGAGCTGTTTTTT.

J is TRBJ2-7 and V is TRBV20-1; D remains unclear. The CDR3 length is 11 residues. Trimming pared 0 bases from V and 6 bases from J, leaving 6 bases between. Germline V gives CDR1 DFQATT, CDR2 SNEGSKA (reference sequence). The CDR3 loop reads CSARDNSEQYF. The CDR3 nucleotides are TGCAGTGCTAGAGATAACAGCGAGCAGTACTTC.

The V gene is TRBV29-1, the J gene TRBJ2-3; D is possibly TRBD2 (6 bases). V lost 3 bases and J lost 6, with 7 bases in between. The V gene's germline CDR1 is SQVTM and CDR2 ANQGSEA. The CDR3 length is 11 residues. As DNA, the CDR3 is TGCAGCGTTGACGCGGGGGATACGCAGTATTTT. Translated, it gives CSVDAGDTQYF.

The CDR3 spells CASSASGLETQYF. In nucleotides, the CDR3 is TGTGCCAGTAGTGCCTCGGGTTTAGAGACCCAGTACTTC. The chain couples TRBV19 to TRBJ2-5; no clear D gene. Trimming stripped 5 bases from V and 4 bases from J, with 11 bases between. There are 13 residues in the CDR3. CDR1 and CDR2 from the germline V gene are LNHDA and SQIVND (reference sequence).

This chain joins TRBV28 and TRBJ2-1; the D is unclear. The V end was cut by 7 bases, the J end by 5 bases, with 15 bases between. Germline V gives CDR1 MDHEN, CDR2 SYDVKM. The CDR3 totals 14 residues. The chain's CDR3 is CASIGPPAHNEQFF. CDR3 bases: TGTGCCAGCATTGGCCCTCCCGCCCACAATGAGCAGTTCTTC.

The genes are TRBV27 and TRBJ2-2, with TRBD2 matching over 13 bases. With 5 bases clipped from V and 6 bases from J, the junction kept 6 bases outside the gene matches. The CDR3 runs to 16 residues. Germline V gene sequence: CDR1 MNHEY, CDR2 SMNVEV (reference sequence). The DNA of the CDR3 is TGTGCCAGCAGTCCCCCACTAGCGGGAGGGTCCGGGGAGCTGTTTTTT. Translation: CASSPPLAGGSGELFF.

CDR3 residues: CASSSRTSGYNEQFF. The CDR3 DNA reads TGTGCCAGCAGTTCGAGGACTAGCGGCTACAATGAGCAGTTCTTC. This chain connects TRBV6-6 to TRBJ2-1, with 10 bases identical to TRBD2. The length of the CDR3 is 15 residues. V lost 4 bases, J lost 3 bases, and 3 bases stayed unmatched. The germline V gene encodes CDR1 MNHNY and CDR2 SVGAGI (reference sequence).

The CDR3 loop is CASSLGMGPGWQETQYF. The CDR3 DNA sequence: TGCGCCAGCAGCTTGGGAATGGGTCCGGGGTGGCAAGAGACCCAGTACTTC. This sequence joins TRBV5-1 and TRBJ2-5, with D possibly being TRBD2 (5 bases). CDR1 SGHRS and CDR2 YFSETQ come from the germline V gene. The CDR3 has 17 amino acids. V was trimmed by 0 bases and J by 2 bases, leaving 17 bases between them.

CDR3 bases: TGCAGTGCCCTGGACGTGGACATTCAGTACTTC. Its protein is CSALDVDIQYF. The chain links TRBV20-1 to TRBJ2-4, with D uncertain. Germline CDR1 DFQATT, CDR2 SNEGSKA (reference sequence). CDR3 length equals 11 residues. The germline V and J ends were trimmed by 6 bases and 8 bases, with 11 bases remaining between them.

The table lists this clone with a count of one. The chain couples TRBV7-9 to TRBJ1-2, with D possibly matching TRBD1 (6 bases). Germline V CDR1 and CDR2: SEHNR, FQNEAQ (reference sequence). CDR3 length: 15 residues. With 4 bases removed from V and 2 bases from J, the gap between germline ends came to 14 bases. The CDR3 DNA sequence: TGTGCCAGCAGCTCAAACAGGGCCCCAAACTATGGCTACACCTTC. This gives the protein CASSSNRAPNYGYTF.

V is TRBV7-9 and J is TRBJ2-3, with TRBD2 matching 7 bases. The CDR3 has 17 residues. Trimming at V came to 2 bases and at J to 1 base, leaving 9 bases not matched to a gene. Germline CDR1 is SEHNR and CDR2 is FQNEAQ (reference sequence). CDR3 amino acids: CASSLPPLGGGTDTQYF. The CDR3 nucleotides are TGTGCCAGCAGCTTACCCCCTCTGGGAGGGGGCACAGATACGCAGTATTTT.

V usage is TRBV11-2 and J usage is TRBJ1-1; a possible D gene is TRBD1 (6 bases). V lost 1 base to trimming and J lost 2 bases, with 8 bases between them. The CDR3 runs 14 residues. CDR1 and CDR2 (germline): SGHAT, FQNNGV. CDR3 coding DNA: TGTGCCAGCAGCTTAGGGACAGTCAACACTGAAGCTTTCTTT. This encodes CASSLGTVNTEAFF.

The chain is built from TRBV6-5 and TRBJ1-1; possibly TRBD1 for D (5 bases). Germline-derived CDR1 and CDR2 are MNHEY and SVGAGI. This CDR3 is 13 amino acids long. Trimming pared 2 bases from V and 2 bases from J, leaving 6 bases between. This CDR3 reads CASSYRGNTEAFF. CDR3 DNA sequence: TGTGCCAGCAGTTACAGGGGTAACACTGAAGCTTTCTTT.

The chain couples TRBV27 to TRBJ1-2, with no clear D. This CDR3 has 14 amino acids. The V end lost 4 bases, the J end lost 6 bases, and 15 bases lay between the germline ends. Germline V gives CDR1 MNHEY, CDR2 SMNVEV (reference sequence). The CDR3 DNA reads TGTGCCAGCAGTTCGGACGCCCTGAACCATGGCTACACCTTC. Its translation is CASSSDALNHGYTF.

J is TRBJ2-3 and V is TRBV7-3; D gene ambiguous. V dropped 2 bases and J dropped 0 bases, with 6 bases sitting between them. The V gene's germline CDR1 is SGHTA and CDR2 FQGTGA. The CDR3 runs to 14 residues. CDR3 region: CASSLYQSTDTQYF. In DNA, the CDR3 is TGTGCCAGCAGCTTATACCAGAGCACAGATACGCAGTATTTT.

V and J are TRBV3-1 (or the pseudogene TRBV3-2) and TRBJ1-1; TRBD1 agrees at 9 bases. The CDR3 is made up of 14 amino acids. V trimming: 5 bases; J trimming: 4 bases; junction bases outside the gene matches: 5. CDR1 and CDR2 (germline): LGHDT, YNNKEL (reference sequence). CDR3: CASSIGQGSTEAFF. CDR3 nucleotides: TGTGCCAGCAGCATCGGACAGGGGTCCACTGAAGCTTTCTTT.

This chain links TRBV6-5 with TRBJ2-4; tentative D call: TRBD2 (6 bases). CDR3 size: 11 residues. Germline assignment: CDR1 MNHEY and CDR2 SVGAGI. V was clipped by 6 bases and J by 15 bases, with 15 bases between them. CDR3 sequence: CASSGGPHRYF. The CDR3 DNA is TGTGCCAGCAGCGGGGGACCACACAGGTACTTC.

This rearrangement joins TRBV2 to TRBJ2-4, with unresolved D. V lost 2 bases and J 7 bases, leaving 9 bases between the germline ends. The CDR3 has 13 amino acids. Per germline, CDR1 SNHLY and CDR2 FYNNEI. CDR3 sequence: CASSEHKGNIQYF. CDR3 bases: TGTGCCAGCAGTGAACATAAGGGTAACATTCAGTACTTC.